This T cell receptor beta chain was identified during a study of blood T cell repertoires in COVID-19. Overall study: Researchers got acute and convalescent COVID-19 samples from the United States, Italy and Spain. The analysed material was cDNA or gDNA that came from T cells, B-cell-depleted T cells, or PBMCs.

Authors' analysis steps: Reference gene primers were amplified, and this amplification served to estimate nucleated cell counts. The repertoire was sequenced with immunoSEQ multiplex PCR; TCRdb's copy has only in-frame clones and lacks some. V, J and clone size are taken as reported in that table, and D and trimming were inferred from the DNA itself. This table holds approximately 88,000 clones, less than 85% found once. This clone came up a few times. Germline V gives CDR1 MNHEY, CDR2 SVGAGI. Trimming cost V 8 bases and J 4 bases, with 17 bases left between them. The length of the CDR3 is 15 residues.

The genes are TRBV6-5 and TRBJ2-2, with D perhaps matching TRBD1 (7 bases). The sequencing sample was made of peripheral blood. This TCR came from a woman older than 75 with acute or convalescent COVID-19. The CDR3 coding sequence is TGTGCCAGCGGTAGACAGGGAGGAGTCACCGGGGAGCTGTTTTTT. Protein sequence: CASGRQGGVTGELFF.